The sequence of this T cell receptor beta chain was determined in a study of regulatory T cells in long-lasting Graves disease. Arm-PCR of CDR3 regions and iRepertoire HTBI primers were used to build TCR beta libraries. TCRdb analysed the multiplex PCR reads with MiXCR anew, one entry per CDR3 protein. Of about 360,000 distinct CDR3 sequences listed, 15% to 20% are singletons. This sample's time point: newly diagnosed GD, antithyroid drugs for less than 3 months. Construction of the TCR library relied on RNA isolated from PBMCs. The study, taken as a whole, reports: Reduced TCR diversity was observed in persistent Graves' patients versus newly diagnosed patients.

The V end was cut by 0 bases, the J end by 1 base, with 13 bases between. This CDR3 comprises 16 residues. Germline V gives CDR1 LGHDT, CDR2 YNNKEL (reference sequence). This clonotype was seen ten or more times. Its antigen is undetermined. These data were likewise used in another study, on T cells in Graves' hyperthyroidism and ophthalmopathy. Turning to that study: The hyperthyroidism was newly diagnosed and had lasted under 2 months; the patients were aged 18 to 65.

The specimen was peripheral blood mononuclear cells (PBMCs), collected at new diagnosis, from a patient treated with antithyroid drugs. The chain recombines TRBV3-1 with TRBJ2-7, with unresolved D. The sequence was obtained from a woman aged 18-35 years with Graves disease. The CDR3 nucleotides are TGTGCCAGCAGCCAAGACGGACGCAGGCGGTCCTACGAGCAGTACTTC. It codes for CASSQDGRRRSYEQYF.